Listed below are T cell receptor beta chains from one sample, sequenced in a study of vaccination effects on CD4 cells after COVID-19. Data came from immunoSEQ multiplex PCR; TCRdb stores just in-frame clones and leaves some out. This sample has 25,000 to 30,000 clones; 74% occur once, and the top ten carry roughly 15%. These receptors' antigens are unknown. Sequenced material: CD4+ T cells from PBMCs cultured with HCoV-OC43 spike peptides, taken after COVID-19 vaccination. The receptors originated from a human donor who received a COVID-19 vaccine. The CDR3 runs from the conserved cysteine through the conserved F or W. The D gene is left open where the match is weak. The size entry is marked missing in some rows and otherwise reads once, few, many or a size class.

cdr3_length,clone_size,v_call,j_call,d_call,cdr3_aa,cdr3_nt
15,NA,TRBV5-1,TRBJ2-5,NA,CASSFVGRNQETQYF,TGCGCCAGCAGCTTTGTCGGGAGAAACCAAGAGACCCAGTACTTC
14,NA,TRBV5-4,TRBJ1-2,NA,CASSPGGQLYGYTF,TGTGCCAGCAGCCCGGGGGGGCAGCTCTATGGCTACACCTTC
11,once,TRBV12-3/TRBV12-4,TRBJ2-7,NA,CASAVSYEQYF,TGTGCCAGCGCCGTGTCCTACGAGCAGTACTTC
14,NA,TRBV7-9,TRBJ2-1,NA,CASSLTGLYNEQFF,TGTGCCAGCAGCTTAACAGGGCTCTACAATGAGCAGTTCTTC
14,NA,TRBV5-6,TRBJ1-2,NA,CASSSGVRAGGYTF,TGTGCCAGCAGCTCAGGGGTCAGGGCTGGGGGCTACACCTTC
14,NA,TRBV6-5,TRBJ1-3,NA,CASSRGAHGNTIYF,TGTGCCAGCAGCCGAGGGGCGCACGGAAACACCATATATTTT
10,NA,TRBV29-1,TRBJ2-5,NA,CSVGYETQYF,TGCAGCGTTGGTTATGAGACCCAGTACTTC
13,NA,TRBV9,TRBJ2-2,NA,CASSGRWAGELFF,TGTGCCAGCAGCGGCCGATGGGCCGGGGAGCTGTTTTTT
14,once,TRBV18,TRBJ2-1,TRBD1,CASSLSRGPNEQFF,TGTGCCAGCTCACTAAGCAGGGGGCCCAATGAGCAGTTCTTC
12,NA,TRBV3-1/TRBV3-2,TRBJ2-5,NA,CASSPSVSTQYF,TGTGCCAGCAGCCCATCTGTTAGTACCCAGTACTTC
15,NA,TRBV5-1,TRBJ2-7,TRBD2,CASSTTSELSYEQYF,TGCGCCAGCAGCACTACTAGCGAACTATCCTACGAGCAGTACTTC
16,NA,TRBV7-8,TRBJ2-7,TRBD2,CASSPGASGYPYEQYF,TGTGCCAGCAGCCCTGGGGCTAGCGGATACCCCTACGAGCAGTACTTC
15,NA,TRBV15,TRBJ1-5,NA,CATSRLTGLNQPQHF,TGTGCCACCAGCAGATTGACAGGACTCAATCAGCCCCAGCATTTT
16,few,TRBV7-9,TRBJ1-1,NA,CASSFPAGTLNTEAFF,TGTGCCAGCAGCTTCCCAGCCGGGACATTGAACACTGAAGCTTTCTTT
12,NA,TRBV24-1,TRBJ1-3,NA,CATSDKVDNQYF,TGTGCCACCAGTGATAAAGTGGACAATCAGTATTTT
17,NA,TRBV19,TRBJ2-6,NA,CASSIWTGSSGANVLTF,TGTGCCAGTAGTATCTGGACGGGAAGCTCTGGGGCCAACGTCCTGACTTTC
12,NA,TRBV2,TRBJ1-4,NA,CASSPQVGKLFF,TGTGCCAGCAGTCCACAGGTCGGAAAACTGTTTTTT
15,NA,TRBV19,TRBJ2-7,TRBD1,CASSWNPGQTYEQYF,TGTGCCAGTAGTTGGAATCCGGGACAGACCTACGAGCAGTACTTC
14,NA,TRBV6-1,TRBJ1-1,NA,CASSDQSMNTEAFF,TGTGCCAGCAGTGACCAGTCTATGAACACTGAAGCTTTCTTT
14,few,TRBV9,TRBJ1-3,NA,CASSVGTVGNTIYF,TGTGCCAGCAGCGTAGGGACAGTCGGAAACACCATATATTTT
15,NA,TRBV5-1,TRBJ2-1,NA,CASSLDLAAYNEQFF,TGCGCCAGCAGCTTGGATCTAGCAGCTTACAATGAGCAGTTCTTC
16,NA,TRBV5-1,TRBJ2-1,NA,CASSLAGGLHNNEQFF,TGCGCCAGCAGCTTGGCCGGTGGACTGCACAACAATGAGCAGTTCTTC
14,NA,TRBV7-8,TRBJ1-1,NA,CASSRGRQSAEAFF,TGTGCCAGCAGCCGAGGACGCCAGTCGGCTGAAGCTTTCTTT
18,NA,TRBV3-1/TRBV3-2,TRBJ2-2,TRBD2,CASILWYEGTNLGGELFF,TGTGCCAGCATTTTATGGTATGAAGGGACTAATCTTGGCGGGGAGCTGTTTTTT
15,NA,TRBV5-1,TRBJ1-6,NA,CASSPGGAENSPLHF,TGCGCCAGCAGCCCTGGGGGCGCGGAGAATTCACCCCTCCACTTT
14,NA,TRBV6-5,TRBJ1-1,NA,CASSYRGGYGEAFF,TGTGCCAGCAGTTATAGGGGGGGCTATGGTGAAGCTTTCTTT
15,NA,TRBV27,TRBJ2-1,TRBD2,CASSPIGGGYNEQFF,TGTGCCAGCAGTCCAATCGGGGGGGGGTACAATGAGCAGTTCTTC
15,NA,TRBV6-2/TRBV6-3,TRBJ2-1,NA,CASSYLAWKGNEQFF,TGTGCCAGCAGTTACCTTGCTTGGAAAGGGAATGAGCAGTTCTTC
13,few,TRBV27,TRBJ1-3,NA,CASSPQIGNTIYF,TGTGCCAGCAGTCCGCAAATTGGAAACACCATATATTTT
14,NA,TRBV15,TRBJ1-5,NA,CATSITRQAQPQHF,TGTGCCACCAGCATAACAAGGCAGGCCCAGCCCCAGCATTTT
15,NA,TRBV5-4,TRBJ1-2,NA,CASSLAARKNYGYTF,TGTGCCAGCAGCTTGGCCGCGAGAAAAAACTATGGCTACACCTTC
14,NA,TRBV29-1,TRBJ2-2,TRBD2,CSVGSGGNYGELFF,TGCAGCGTTGGTAGCGGGGGCAACTACGGGGAGCTGTTTTTT
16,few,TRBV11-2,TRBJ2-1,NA,CASSLGTLAAINEQFF,TGTGCCAGCAGCTTAGGTACCTTAGCGGCAATCAATGAGCAGTTCTTC
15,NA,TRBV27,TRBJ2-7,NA,CASSFSGPRWDEQYF,TGTGCCAGCAGTTTTTCCGGGCCAAGATGGGACGAGCAGTACTTC
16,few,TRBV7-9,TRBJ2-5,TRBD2,CASSAPGLAGKETQYF,TGTGCCAGCAGCGCGCCGGGACTAGCGGGAAAAGAGACCCAGTACTTC
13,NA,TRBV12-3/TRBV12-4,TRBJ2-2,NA,CASSWKLGGELFF,TGTGCCAGCAGTTGGAAATTAGGCGGGGAGCTGTTTTTT
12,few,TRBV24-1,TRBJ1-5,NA,CAPLGTLEPQHF,TGTGCCCCTCTAGGGACCCTTGAGCCCCAGCATTTT
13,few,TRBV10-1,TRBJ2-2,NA,CASKAEWSGELFF,TGCGCCAGCAAGGCAGAATGGAGCGGGGAGCTGTTTTTT
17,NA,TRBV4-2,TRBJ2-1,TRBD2,CASSQAGTYGRDGEQFF,TGTGCCAGCAGCCAAGCGGGAACCTACGGGAGGGATGGTGAGCAGTTCTTC
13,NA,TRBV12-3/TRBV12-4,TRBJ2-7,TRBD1,CASSRTGGNEQYF,TGTGCCAGCAGCCGGACAGGGGGCAACGAGCAGTACTTC
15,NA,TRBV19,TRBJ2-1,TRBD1,CASRRSATGRDEQFF,TGTGCCAGTAGAAGGTCGGCGACAGGGCGGGATGAGCAGTTCTTC
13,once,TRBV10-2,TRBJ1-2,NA,CASSDRGGYGYTF,TGCGCCAGCAGTGACAGGGGAGGGTATGGCTACACCTTC
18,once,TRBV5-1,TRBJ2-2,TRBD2,CASSWRTSGGFYTGELFF,TGCGCCAGCAGCTGGAGGACTAGCGGGGGATTTTACACCGGGGAGCTGTTTTTT
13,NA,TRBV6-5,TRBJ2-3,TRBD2,CAVLAGGTDTQYF,TGTGCCGTTTTAGCGGGGGGTACAGATACGCAGTATTTT
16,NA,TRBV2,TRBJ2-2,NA,CASSPTVSAATGELFF,TGTGCCAGCAGTCCGACAGTGTCGGCCGCCACCGGGGAGCTGTTTTTT
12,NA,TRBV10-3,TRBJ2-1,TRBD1,CATWDSYNEQFF,TGTGCCACGTGGGACAGCTACAATGAGCAGTTCTTC
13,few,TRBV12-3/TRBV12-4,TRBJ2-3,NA,CASSFRQGGTQYF,TGTGCCAGCAGTTTCAGACAGGGAGGTACGCAGTATTTT
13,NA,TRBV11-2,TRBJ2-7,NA,CASSPNPDSPRVF,TGTGCCAGCAGCCCCAACCCGGACAGTCCTCGAGTCTTC